This T cell receptor (beta chain) was found in a study of T cells in Graves' hyperthyroidism and ophthalmopathy. With 10 bases clipped from V and 1 base from J, the junction kept 5 bases outside the gene matches. The CDR3 is 13 amino acids. Germline V gene data show CDR1 as MNHEY and CDR2 as SVGAGI. This clonotype was seen ten or more times. Amplified TCR beta CDR3 regions came from RNA transcripts. During a first-round RT-PCR of the TCR CDR3, the HTBI primer set was used. MiXCR, run by TCRdb on the multiplex PCR reads, gives a single entry per CDR3 protein. The sample records under 400,000 distinct CDR3 sequences, around a sixth being singletons.

This sequence was found in a woman aged 40 to 55 with Graves' ophthalmopathy. Sample: blood. This sequence joins TRBV6-5 and TRBJ1-1, with TRBD1 matching 8 bases. The CDR3 DNA sequence: TGTGCCATCAGACAGGGGCCGAACACTGAAGCTTTCTTT. Amino acids: CAIRQGPNTEAFF.